Following are 22 T cell receptor beta chains from one sample sequenced in a study of response to subunit inactivated influenza vaccine. TCRdb independently ran MiXCR on the RT-PCR reads; one entry per CDR3 protein. The sample lists 700,000 to 900,000 distinct CDR3 sequences, 20% to 25% occurring once. The specimen comprised PBMCs from blood, sampled 4 to 6 days after vaccination. These receptors came from a man between 45 and 60 years old who received an inactivated influenza vaccine.

The chain has TRBV11-2 and TRBJ2-1; D is unresolved. Germline assignment: CDR1 SGHAT and CDR2 FQNNGV. The CDR3 runs 14 residues. V was cut by 1 base and J by 6 bases, with 10 bases left in between. The CDR3 DNA follows: TGTGCCAGCAGCTTAGTAGGCTGGTTCAATGAGCAGTTCTTC. This sequence encodes CASSLVGWFNEQFF. The full variable domain, in which reference TRBV11-2 and TRBJ2-1 provide the parts outside the CDR3, is EAGVAQSPRYKIIEKRQSVAFWCNPISGHATLYWYQQILGQGPKLLIQFQNNGVVDDSQLPKDRFSAERLKGVDSTLKIQPAKLEDSAVYLCASSLVGWFNEQFFGPGTRLTVL.

In its sample, this clonotype was seen a few times. The genes are TRBV7-2 and TRBJ2-4, with D maybe TRBD1 (6 bases). The CDR3 totals 14 residues. CDR1 and CDR2 from the germline V gene are SGHTA and FQGNSA. The germline V and J ends were trimmed by 6 bases and 1 base, with 10 bases remaining between them. CDR3 sequence reads: CASRLTGAKNIQYF. The DNA for the CDR3 is TGTGCCAGCAGGCTGACAGGCGCCAAAAACATTCAGTACTTC.

This clonotype has just a few counts. This chain links TRBV5-5 with TRBJ2-1; D is perhaps TRBD1 or TRBD2 (5 bases each). This CDR3 is 16 amino acids long. Germline CDR1 SGHKS, CDR2 YYEKEE (reference sequence). The V and J ends lost 4 bases and 0 bases respectively, with 14 bases between them. Here the CDR3 DNA reads TGTGCCAGCAGCCCCACCGGGGCCCTCTCCTACAATGAGCAGTTCTTC. As protein: CASSPTGALSYNEQFF.

This chain joins TRBV7-9 and TRBJ1-2; 7 nucleotides line up with TRBD1. CDR3 size: 13 residues. The V gene end was trimmed by 1 base and the J gene end by 7 bases; junction bases not matched to a gene: 3. Germline values: CDR1 SEHNR, CDR2 FQNEAQ (reference sequence). CDR3 sequence reads: CASSLGDSFGYTF. The CDR3 nucleotides are TGTGCCAGCAGCTTAGGGGACAGCTTTGGCTACACCTTC.

This clonotype has more than one count but fewer than ten. The V gene is TRBV15, the J gene TRBJ2-7; D unresolved. The V end was cut by 0 bases, the J end by 7 bases, with 13 bases between. The CDR3 is 14 residues long. CDR1 and CDR2 from the germline V gene are LNHNV and YYDKDF (reference sequence). The CDR3 DNA reads TGTGCCACCAGCAGAGATCTGGCACCGAGGGAGCAGTACTTC. Translation gives CATSRDLAPREQYF.

The rearrangement joins TRBV7-8 to TRBJ2-5, with a possible D match to TRBD2 (6 bases). The germline CDR1 and CDR2 sequences are SGHVS and FQNEAQ. The V and J ends lost 0 bases and 2 bases respectively, with 13 bases between them. The CDR3 runs 16 residues. The CDR3: CASSLARGDSQETQYF. CDR3 bases: TGTGCCAGCAGCTTAGCCCGCGGGGATTCTCAAGAGACCCAGTACTTC. Combining the CDR3 with reference TRBV7-8 and TRBJ2-5 gives the whole variable domain GAGVSQSPRYKVAKRGQDVALRCDPISGHVSLFWYQQALGQGPEFLTYFQNEAQLDKSGLPSDRFFAERPEGSVSTLKIQRTQQEDSAVYLCASSLARGDSQETQYFGPGTRLLVL.

This clonotype was recorded at least ten times. The rearrangement uses TRBV6-5 and TRBJ1-6; tentative D call: TRBD1 (6 bases). The CDR3 is 14 amino acids. Germline V gives CDR1 MNHEY, CDR2 SVGAGI. The V gene lost 4 bases and the J gene lost 5 bases, with 9 bases spanning the gap. CDR3 in amino acids: CASSSTGNNSPLHF. The CDR3 DNA sequence: TGTGCCAGCAGTTCAACAGGGAATAATTCACCCCTCCACTTT.

This clonotype came up many times. The rearrangement uses TRBV7-6 and TRBJ2-1, with 7 nucleotides matching TRBD2. The CDR3 consists of 13 residues. Germline lookup yields CDR1 SGHVS and CDR2 FNYEAQ. The trim removed 8 bases at V and 6 bases at J, leaving 7 bases unmatched. The CDR3 nucleotides read TGTGCCAGCTCCTTGGGAGGGAGCAATGAGCAGTTCTTC. Encoded protein: CASSLGGSNEQFF.

This clonotype was picked up many times. This chain links TRBV10-3 with TRBJ2-1; 7 bases are a match to TRBD1. This CDR3 is built from 14 residues. With 3 bases clipped from V and 7 bases from J, the junction kept 6 bases outside the gene matches. Per germline, CDR1 ENHRY and CDR2 SYGVKD. The CDR3 DNA reads as TGTGCCATCAGTGACGCTGACAGGGAAAATGAGCAGTTCTTC. Translated: CAISDADRENEQFF.

This clonotype was observed a few times. The V gene is TRBV29-1, the J gene TRBJ2-3; TRBD2 is a possible D gene (5 bases). The germline V gene encodes CDR1 SQVTM and CDR2 ANQGSEA. V gave up 5 bases and J gave up 2 bases, with 14 bases separating them. This CDR3 contains 14 residues. DNA for the CDR3: TGCAGCGTTCGGACTCGGAGTTCCACAGATACGCAGTATTTT. Protein: CSVRTRSSTDTQYF.

The V gene is TRBV20-1, the J gene TRBJ2-3, with 8 nucleotides matching TRBD2. Germline V gene data show CDR1 as DFQATT and CDR2 as SNEGSKA (reference sequence). V dropped 6 bases and J dropped 0; count of bases not matched to a gene: 8. The CDR3 extends over 15 amino acids. The CDR3 DNA follows: TGCAGTGCCCAAAAGCCTAGCGGGAGCACAGATACGCAGTATTTT. It encodes CSAQKPSGSTDTQYF.

The rearrangement joins TRBV27 to TRBJ1-1; weak D call: TRBD1 (5 bases). This CDR3 is 15 amino acids long. V was clipped by 3 bases and J by 3 bases, with 14 bases between them. Germline V CDR1 and CDR2: MNHEY, SMNVEV (reference sequence). The chain's CDR3 is CASSFRQGGYTEAFF. CDR3 DNA: TGTGCCAGCAGTTTCCGGCAGGGAGGATACACTGAAGCTTTCTTT.

In its sample, this clonotype was seen a few times. The V gene is TRBV29-1, the J gene TRBJ1-5; D unclear. In germline, CDR1 is SQVTM, CDR2 ANQGSEA. Trimming shortened V by 4 bases and J by 6 bases, and 10 bases separated the two germline ends. The CDR3 runs to 12 residues. The CDR3: CSVGTPGQPQHF. Written as DNA, the CDR3 is TGCAGCGTTGGGACGCCTGGTCAGCCCCAGCATTTT.

The table lists this clonotype with a few counts. The chain combines TRBV6-5 with TRBJ2-7, with D maybe TRBD1 (5 bases). Per the germline V gene, CDR1 is MNHEY and CDR2 is SVGAGI. The CDR3 runs 15 residues. The ends were cut back, 0 bases at V and 7 bases at J, with 16 bases in the middle. CDR3 amino acids: CASSYSSRTPWEQYF. The CDR3 nucleotides are TGTGCCAGCAGTTACTCTAGTAGGACACCCTGGGAGCAGTACTTC.

The rearrangement uses TRBV27 and TRBJ2-5, with TRBD1 matching 12 bases. V lost 4 bases, J lost 4 bases, and 1 base stayed unmatched. CDR3 length: 14 residues. Germline CDR1 and CDR2: MNHEY and SMNVEV (reference sequence). The CDR3 loop reads CASSWGQGAETQYF. CDR3 sequence (DNA): TGTGCCAGCAGTTGGGGACAGGGGGCAGAGACCCAGTACTTC.

The chain recombines TRBV7-8 with TRBJ2-2, with 11 bases lining up with TRBD2. V lost 4 bases, J lost 7 bases, and 8 bases stayed unmatched. CDR1 is SGHVS and CDR2 is FQNEAQ in the germline V gene. CDR3 length equals 16 residues. CDR3 residues: CASSSGLAGGYGELFF. In DNA form, the CDR3 reads TGTGCCAGCAGCTCTGGTCTAGCGGGGGGATACGGGGAGCTGTTTTTT. Full variable domain (missing parts from reference TRBV7-8 and TRBJ2-2): GAGVSQSPRYKVAKRGQDVALRCDPISGHVSLFWYQQALGQGPEFLTYFQNEAQLDKSGLPSDRFFAERPEGSVSTLKIQRTQQEDSAVYLCASSSGLAGGYGELFFGEGSRLTVL.

This clonotype was observed a few times. The chain links TRBV5-1 to TRBJ1-6; a weak D match, TRBD1 (5 bases). CDR1 and CDR2 (germline): SGHRS, YFSETQ. Between the trimmed V and J ends, which lost 4 bases and 10 bases, there was a span of 15 bases. The CDR3 has 14 residues. CDR3 nucleotides: TGCGCCAGCAGCGACGGGACTCTTACATCACCCCTCCACTTT. Translating it yields CASSDGTLTSPLHF.

This clonotype was picked up a small number of times. The rearrangement uses TRBV7-2 and TRBJ2-2; a possible D gene is TRBD2 (6 bases). V lost 7 bases, J lost 7 bases, and 16 bases lay in between. CDR1 and CDR2 from the germline V gene are SGHTA and FQGNSA. CDR3 length: 14 amino acids. The CDR3 spells CASTRGMGFGELFF. In DNA form, the CDR3 reads TGTGCCAGCACCCGGGGGATGGGGTTCGGGGAGCTGTTTTTT.

With respect to this clonotype: At one of its ends the junction is not consistent with the germline gene, which may arise from a read error. This sequence joins TRBV7-8 and TRBJ2-5; D remains unclear. Germline values: CDR1 SGHVS, CDR2 FQNEAQ. The CDR3 loop spans 16 amino acids. CDR3: CTSSLVRRIIQETQYF. In DNA form, the CDR3 reads TGTACCAGCAGCTTAGTCCGACGGATCATCCAAGAGACCCAGTACTTC.

The chain has TRBV2 and TRBJ1-6, with D perhaps TRBD1 (6 bases). The germline V gene encodes CDR1 SNHLY and CDR2 FYNNEI. The CDR3 spans 14 residues. The V end lost 6 bases, the J end lost 7 bases, and 13 bases lay between the germline ends. The CDR3 sequence: CASSKQGGNSPLHF. The CDR3 DNA follows: TGTGCCAGCAGCAAACAGGGAGGCAATTCACCCCTCCACTTT.

The V gene is TRBV5-6, the J gene TRBJ2-7; TRBD2 might be the D (6 bases). From germline, CDR1 is SGHDT and CDR2 YYEEEE. The V and J ends lost 0 bases and 5 bases respectively, with 12 bases between them. The CDR3 is 14 amino acids. CDR3 sequence: CASSLVQGGNEQYF. The CDR3, as DNA: TGTGCCAGCAGCTTGGTGCAGGGAGGAAACGAGCAGTACTTC.

This clonotype was counted a few times. The chain joins TRBV7-2 to TRBJ1-2; D possibly corresponds to TRBD1 (5 bases). The CDR3 extends over 16 amino acids. Germline assignment: CDR1 SGHTA and CDR2 FQGNSA. Trimming removed 6 bases at V and 2 bases at J, with 19 bases between. As DNA, the CDR3 is TGTGCCAGCAGGGACCTCAACAGGCAGGCGAACTATGGCTACACCTTC. This gives the protein CASRDLNRQANYGYTF.